Presented here are 22 T cell receptor beta chains from one specimen sequenced in a study of regulatory T cells in long-lasting Graves disease (dated by TCRdb to about 2021). The time point label, read with the paper, signifies: persistent/refractory GD, antithyroid drugs over 5 years with positive TRAb. RNA was extracted from PBMCs in TRIzol for both TCR sequencing and RNA sequencing. The library was produced with multiplex PCR. Data came from an Illumina HiSeq 4000. TCR beta libraries were built with iRepertoire HTBI primers and Arm-PCR amplification of CDR3 regions. The public reads were reanalyzed by TCRdb: fastp trimming at Q25, MiXCR alignment, in-frame beta chains only. Rows are combined by CDR3 protein, so each entry shows the most common genes and DNA. This sample holds about 470,000 distinct CDR3 sequences; around 20% were observed only once. The ten largest account for 7.8% of the sample.

The source material was peripheral blood mononuclear cells (PBMCs), sampled when the disease was refractory, from a patient treated with antithyroid drugs. These TCRs come from a female donor with Graves disease.

This clonotype was counted many times. This chain uses TRBV12-3 or TRBV12-4 with TRBJ2-7; the D call may be TRBD1 or TRBD2 (5 bases each). The CDR3 is 14 residues long. V was cut by 0 bases and J by 2 bases, with 8 bases left in between. CDR3 residues: CASSLAGPTYEQYF. CDR3 nucleotides: TGTGCCAGCAGTTTAGCGGGACCTACCTACGAGCAGTACTTC.

CDR3 sequence (DNA): TGTGCCAGCAGTATTCAGGGGGCCTATGGCTACACCTTC. Amino acids: CASSIQGAYGYTF. This chain joins TRBV7-9 and TRBJ1-2; 8 nucleotides line up with TRBD1. Germline CDR1 SEHNR, CDR2 FQNEAQ (reference sequence). With 6 bases clipped from V and 4 bases from J, the junction kept 4 bases outside the gene matches. This CDR3 comprises 13 residues.

The chain links TRBV7-9 to TRBJ2-6, with D possibly being TRBD1 (5 bases). This CDR3 is built from 15 residues. The germline V and J ends were trimmed by 5 bases and 0 bases, with 8 bases remaining between them. Germline V gene sequence: CDR1 SEHNR, CDR2 FQNEAQ (reference sequence). DNA for the CDR3: TGTGCCAGCAGCAAGACAGACTCTGGGGCCAACGTCCTGACTTTC. This encodes CASSKTDSGANVLTF.

The rearrangement joins TRBV28 to TRBJ2-2; D gene unclear. The V and J ends lost 5 bases and 6 bases respectively, with 10 bases between them. The CDR3 totals 13 residues. CDR1 and CDR2 from the germline V gene are MDHEN and SYDVKM. CDR3 DNA: TGTGCCAGCAGTCCCACCCCCTCCGGGGAGCTGTTTTTT. Translated: CASSPTPSGELFF.

This clonotype was seen more than once but under ten times. V is TRBV4-3 and J is TRBJ2-4, with D maybe TRBD2 (5 bases). Germline loops: CDR1 LGHNA, CDR2 YSLEER. Trimming left V 0 bases short and J 9 bases short, with 30 bases between. CDR3 length equals 20 residues. The CDR3 coding sequence is TGCGCCAGCAGCCAAGACCGTATCGCGGAGAGGGCAGATTCCGATGGCATTCAGTACTTC. This gives the protein CASSQDRIAERADSDGIQYF.

This clonotype was detected only a few times. V and J are TRBV7-6 and TRBJ1-6, with D possibly matching TRBD1 (6 bases). V lost 5 bases, J lost 6 bases, and 17 bases lay in between. Germline V gene sequence: CDR1 SGHVS, CDR2 FNYEAQ. CDR3 length: 16 amino acids. In nucleotides, the CDR3 is TGTGCCAGCAGCCCAGGGGTACAGGGAGGTAATTCACCCCTCCACTTT. Its protein is CASSPGVQGGNSPLHF.

This clonotype was counted many times. The rearrangement links TRBV7-2 to TRBJ1-5; D call uncertain. Germline loops: CDR1 SGHTA, CDR2 FQGNSA. There are 13 residues in the CDR3. V lost 0 bases to trimming and J lost 6 bases, with 6 bases between them. The CDR3 protein is CASSLAFGQPQHF. For the CDR3, the DNA is TGTGCCAGCAGCTTAGCTTTCGGTCAGCCCCAGCATTTT.

To note about this clonotype: It may be a read error: a sequence one base away is much more abundant. This chain uses TRBV5-6 with TRBJ2-5, with D perhaps TRBD1 (6 bases). Trimming took 3 bases from V and 1 from J, leaving 13 bases between them. CDR3 size: 15 residues. Germline CDR1 and CDR2: SGHDT and YYEEEE. CDR3 coding DNA: TGTGCCAGCAGCTCGGCCAGGGGAGCCCAAGAGACCCAGTACTTC. It specifies CASSSARGAQETQYF.

The J gene is TRBJ2-5, the V gene TRBV6-1; D is perhaps TRBD2 (6 bases). Looked up from germline, CDR1 is MNHNS and CDR2 is SASEGT. This CDR3 comprises 13 residues. The V end lost 6 bases, the J end lost 5 bases, and 13 bases lay between the germline ends. CDR3 sequence reads: CASRDRGWETQYF. The CDR3 region has the DNA TGTGCCAGCAGAGACCGGGGGTGGGAGACCCAGTACTTC.

This clonotype was observed many times. The V call is TRBV6-1, the J call TRBJ2-7, with 8 positions matching TRBD1. Germline trimming cut 6 bases from V and 3 bases from J; bases unmatched to any gene: 7. CDR3 length: 14 amino acids. Germline V gene lookup returns CDR1 MNHNS and CDR2 SASEGT. CDR3: CASRETGVLYEQYF. For the CDR3, the DNA is TGTGCCAGCAGAGAGACAGGGGTCCTCTACGAGCAGTACTTC.

The chain uses TRBV12-3 or TRBV12-4 and TRBJ1-5; unclear D gene. CDR3 length: 12 residues. V was clipped by 7 bases and J by 6 bases, with 10 bases between them. The CDR3 loop is CASTLSGQPQHF. CDR3 DNA: TGTGCCAGCACCTTATCCGGTCAGCCCCAGCATTTT.

The chain recombines TRBV3-1 with TRBJ2-2; D is undetermined. Per germline, CDR1 LGHDT and CDR2 YNNKEL (reference sequence). The CDR3 covers 15 residues. V lost 4 bases and J 0 bases, leaving 9 bases between the germline ends. CDR3 nucleotides: TGTGCCAGCAGCCCGTACGGCACGAACACCGGGGAGCTGTTTTTT. This gives the protein CASSPYGTNTGELFF. Looking up the rest from reference TRBV3-1 and TRBJ2-2 gives the full variable domain: DTAVSQTPKYLVTQMGNDKSIKCEQNLGHDTMYWYKQDSKKFLKIMFSYNNKELIINETVPNRFSPKSPDKAHLNLHINSLELGDSAVYFCASSPYGTNTGELFFGEGSRLTVL.

This clonotype has at least ten counts. The junction shows a germline mismatch at one end, possibly a read error. V gene TRBV7-7 combines with J gene TRBJ2-7, with D perhaps matching TRBD1 or TRBD2 (5 bases each). The CDR3 runs to 15 residues. Germline-derived CDR1 and CDR2 are SSHAT and FNYEAQ (reference sequence). Here the CDR3 DNA reads TGTGCTAGCAGCTTAGAGGCCGGGGCGTCCTACGAGCAGTACTTC. It is translated as CASSLEAGASYEQYF. The whole variable domain, filled in from reference TRBV7-7 and TRBJ2-7, reads GAGVSQSPRYKVTKRGQDVTLRCDPISSHATLYWYQQALGQGPEFLTYFNYEAQPDKSGLPSDRFSAERPEGSISTLTIQRTEQRDSAMYRCASSLEAGASYEQYFGPGTRLTVT.

This clonotype has ten or more counts. This sequence joins TRBV7-2 and TRBJ1-1, with 7 positions matching TRBD1. The CDR3 loop spans 15 amino acids. The germline gives CDR1 SGHTA, CDR2 FQGNSA. With 5 bases clipped from V and 7 bases from J, the junction kept 13 bases outside the gene matches. CDR3 DNA: TGTGCCAGCAGCCGGCCTGGGACAGTCGGACTTGAAGCTTTCTTT. Residues: CASSRPGTVGLEAFF.

This clonotype was seen repeatedly, ten times or more. The chain joins TRBV28 to TRBJ2-2, with 7 nucleotides matching TRBD1. V dropped 10 bases and J dropped 5; count of bases not matched to a gene: 7. The germline V gene encodes CDR1 MDHEN and CDR2 SYDVKM. The CDR3 has 13 amino acids. CDR3 nucleotides: TGTGCCACCGAGGGGGCCAGGACCGGGGAGCTGTTTTTT. Amino acids: CATEGARTGELFF.

This clonotype appeared a single time. This rearrangement joins TRBV12-3 or TRBV12-4 to TRBJ2-1; D call uncertain. The CDR3 has 15 residues. V lost 0 bases and J 8 bases, leaving 14 bases between the germline ends. The CDR3 DNA follows: TGTGCCAGCAGTTTAGCCGCGGTACTGTCCTATGAGCAGTTCTTC. Protein product: CASSLAAVLSYEQFF.

This clonotype was counted a few times. The chain links TRBV7-9 to TRBJ2-5; TRBD1 matches 7 bases. Unmatched junction bases numbered 6, after V lost 4 bases and J lost 4 bases. Germline lookup yields CDR1 SEHNR and CDR2 FQNEAQ (reference sequence). CDR3 size: 14 residues. DNA for the CDR3: TGTGCCAGCAGCTATACAGGGGTAGGAGAGACCCAGTACTTC. It yields the protein CASSYTGVGETQYF.

This clonotype was seen ten or more times. This rearrangement joins TRBV6-1 to TRBJ1-1; no clear D. V dropped 4 bases and J dropped 4 bases, with 16 bases sitting between them. Germline CDR1 MNHNS, CDR2 SASEGT. The CDR3 spans 15 residues. CDR3 nucleotides: TGTGCCAGCAGTGTGAAGGGCGCGGGGATCACTGAAGCTTTCTTT. Its protein product is CASSVKGAGITEAFF.

This clonotype was seen repeatedly, ten times or more. The chain combines TRBV12-3 or TRBV12-4 with TRBJ2-2; a possible D gene is TRBD2 (5 bases). The CDR3 has 13 amino acids. With 7 bases removed from V and 6 bases from J, the gap between germline ends came to 12 bases. The CDR3 region is CASTAAGAGELFF. The CDR3 nucleotides are TGTGCCAGCACCGCAGCCGGGGCCGGGGAGCTGTTTTTT.

The genes are TRBV27 and TRBJ2-5; D is ambiguous. CDR3 size: 14 residues. The germline CDR1 and CDR2 sequences are MNHEY and SMNVEV (reference sequence). The V and J ends lost 2 bases and 5 bases respectively, with 12 bases between them. The CDR3 nucleotides are TGTGCCAGCAGTTTAAGTTTAGACGCGGAGACCCAGTACTTC. It is translated as CASSLSLDAETQYF.

The chain couples TRBV6-2 or TRBV6-3 to TRBJ2-1, with D perhaps TRBD2 (6 bases). The V end was cut by 2 bases, the J end by 7 bases, with 15 bases between. The CDR3 is 15 amino acids. Per germline, CDR1 MNHEY and CDR2 SVGEGT. CDR3 sequence reads: CASSYLIGRVNEQFF. CDR3 DNA sequence: TGTGCCAGCAGTTACCTTATCGGGAGAGTTAATGAGCAGTTCTTC.

This clonotype was observed many times. The J gene is TRBJ2-4, the V gene TRBV28, with 11 bases lining up with TRBD2. V gave up 8 bases and J gave up 8 bases; unmatched junction bases: 11. The V gene's germline CDR1 is MDHEN and CDR2 SYDVKM. This CDR3 comprises 15 residues. The DNA for the CDR3 is TGTGCCAGCCGCCAAAGAGGACTAGCGGGCGACATTCAGTACTTC. It is translated as CASRQRGLAGDIQYF. Based on the CDR3 plus reference TRBV28 and TRBJ2-4, the full variable domain is DVKVTQSSRYLVKRTGEKVFLECVQDMDHENMFWYRQDPGLGLRLIYFSYDVKMKEKGDIPEGYSVSREKKERFSLILESASTNQTSMYLCASRQRGLAGDIQYFGAGTRLSVL.